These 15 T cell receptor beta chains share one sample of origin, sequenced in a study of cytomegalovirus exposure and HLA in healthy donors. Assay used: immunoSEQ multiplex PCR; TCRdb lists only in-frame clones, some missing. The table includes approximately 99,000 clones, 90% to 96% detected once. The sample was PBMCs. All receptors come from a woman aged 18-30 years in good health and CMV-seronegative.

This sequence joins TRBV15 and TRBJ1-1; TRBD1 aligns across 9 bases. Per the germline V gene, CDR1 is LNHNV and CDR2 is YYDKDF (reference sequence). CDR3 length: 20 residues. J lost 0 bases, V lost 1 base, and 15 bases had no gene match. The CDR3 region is CATSRVWDRDYNWMNTEAFF. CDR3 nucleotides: TGTGCCACCAGCAGAGTTTGGGACAGGGATTATAATTGGATGAACACTGAAGCTTTCTTT.

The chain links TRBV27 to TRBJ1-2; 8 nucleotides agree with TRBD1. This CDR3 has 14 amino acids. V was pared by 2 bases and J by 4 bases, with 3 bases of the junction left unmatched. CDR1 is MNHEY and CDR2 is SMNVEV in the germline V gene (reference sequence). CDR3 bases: TGTGCCAGCAGTTTAAACAGGGGGGGCTATGGCTACACCTTC. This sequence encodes CASSLNRGGYGYTF.

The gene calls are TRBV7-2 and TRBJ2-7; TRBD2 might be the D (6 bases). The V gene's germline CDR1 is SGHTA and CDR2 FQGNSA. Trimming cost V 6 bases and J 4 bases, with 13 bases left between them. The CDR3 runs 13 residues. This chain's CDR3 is CASRRGTGYEQYF. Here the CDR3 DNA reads TGTGCCAGCAGACGGGGGACGGGTTACGAGCAGTACTTC.

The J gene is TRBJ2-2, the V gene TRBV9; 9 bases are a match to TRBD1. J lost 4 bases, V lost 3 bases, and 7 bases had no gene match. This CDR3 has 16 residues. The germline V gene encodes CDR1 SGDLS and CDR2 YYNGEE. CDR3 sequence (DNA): TGTGCCAGCAGCGCCCCGGGACAGGGAGGCACCGGGGAGCTGTTTTTT. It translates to CASSAPGQGGTGELFF.

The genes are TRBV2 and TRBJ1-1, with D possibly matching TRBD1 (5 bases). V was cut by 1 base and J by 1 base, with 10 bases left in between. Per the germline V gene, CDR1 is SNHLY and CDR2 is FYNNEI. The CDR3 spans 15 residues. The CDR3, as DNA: TGTGCCAGCAGTGAAGTCAGGGTGCAGAACACTGAAGCTTTCTTT. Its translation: CASSEVRVQNTEAFF. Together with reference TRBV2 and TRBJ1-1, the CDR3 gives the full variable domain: EPEVTQTPSHQVTQMGQEVILRCVPISNHLYFYWYRQILGQKVEFLVSFYNNEISEKSEIFDDQFSVERPDGSNFTLKIRSTKLEDSAMYFCASSEVRVQNTEAFFGQGTRLTVV.

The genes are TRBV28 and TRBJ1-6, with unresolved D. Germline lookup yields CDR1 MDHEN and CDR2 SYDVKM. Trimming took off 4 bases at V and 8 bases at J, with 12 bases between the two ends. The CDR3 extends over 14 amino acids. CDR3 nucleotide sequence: TGTGCCAGCAGTTCACCGGGTCGGTATTCACCCCTCCACTTT. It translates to CASSSPGRYSPLHF.

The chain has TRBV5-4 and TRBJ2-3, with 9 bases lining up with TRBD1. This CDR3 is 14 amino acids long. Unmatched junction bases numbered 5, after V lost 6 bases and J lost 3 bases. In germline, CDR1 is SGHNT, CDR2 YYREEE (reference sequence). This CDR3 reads CASTLTGGTDTQYF. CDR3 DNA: TGTGCCAGCACCCTGACAGGGGGAACAGATACGCAGTATTTT.

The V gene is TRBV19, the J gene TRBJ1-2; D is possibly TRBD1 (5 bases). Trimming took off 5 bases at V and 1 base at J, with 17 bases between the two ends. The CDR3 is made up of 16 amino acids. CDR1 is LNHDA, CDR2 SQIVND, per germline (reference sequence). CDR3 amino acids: CASSEQGQWSNYGYTF. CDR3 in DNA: TGTGCCAGTAGTGAGCAGGGCCAATGGAGTAACTATGGCTACACCTTC.

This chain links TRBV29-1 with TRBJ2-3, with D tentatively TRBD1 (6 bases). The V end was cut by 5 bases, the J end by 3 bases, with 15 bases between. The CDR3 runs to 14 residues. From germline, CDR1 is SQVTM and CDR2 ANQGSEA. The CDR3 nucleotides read TGCAGCGTTTACGACAGGTTAGAAACAGATACGCAGTATTTT. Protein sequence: CSVYDRLETDTQYF.

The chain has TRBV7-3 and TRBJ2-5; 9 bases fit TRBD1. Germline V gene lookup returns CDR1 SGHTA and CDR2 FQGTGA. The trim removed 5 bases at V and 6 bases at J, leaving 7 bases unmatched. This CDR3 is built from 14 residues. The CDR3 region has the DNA TGTGCCAGCAGCCCAGGGACAGGGACAAAGACCCAGTACTTC. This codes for CASSPGTGTKTQYF.

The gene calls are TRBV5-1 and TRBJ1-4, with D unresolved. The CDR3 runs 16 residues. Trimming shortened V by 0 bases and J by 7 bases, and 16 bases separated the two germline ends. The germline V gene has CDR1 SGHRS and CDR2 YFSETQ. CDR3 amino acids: CASSLATGSWREKLFF. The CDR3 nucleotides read TGCGCCAGCAGCTTGGCCACGGGTAGCTGGCGTGAAAAACTGTTTTTT.

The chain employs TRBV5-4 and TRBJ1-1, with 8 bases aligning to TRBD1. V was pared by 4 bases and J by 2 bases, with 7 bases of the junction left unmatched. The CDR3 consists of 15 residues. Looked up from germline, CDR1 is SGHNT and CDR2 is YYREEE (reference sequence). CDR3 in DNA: TGTGCCAGCAGCGGCTGGGACAGGCAAAACACTGAAGCTTTCTTT. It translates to CASSGWDRQNTEAFF.

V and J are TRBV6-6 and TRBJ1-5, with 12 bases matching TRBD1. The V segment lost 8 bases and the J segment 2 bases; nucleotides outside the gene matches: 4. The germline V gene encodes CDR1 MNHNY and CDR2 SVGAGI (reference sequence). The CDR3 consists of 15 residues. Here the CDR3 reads CASFGTGGGNQPQHF. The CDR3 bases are TGTGCCAGCTTCGGGACAGGGGGCGGCAATCAGCCCCAGCATTTT.

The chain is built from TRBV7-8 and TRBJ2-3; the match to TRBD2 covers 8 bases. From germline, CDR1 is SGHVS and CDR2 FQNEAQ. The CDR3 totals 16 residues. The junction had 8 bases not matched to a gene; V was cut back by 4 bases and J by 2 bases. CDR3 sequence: CASSSPRGGTTDTQYF. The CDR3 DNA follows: TGTGCCAGCAGCTCCCCCCGCGGGGGGACCACAGATACGCAGTATTTT.

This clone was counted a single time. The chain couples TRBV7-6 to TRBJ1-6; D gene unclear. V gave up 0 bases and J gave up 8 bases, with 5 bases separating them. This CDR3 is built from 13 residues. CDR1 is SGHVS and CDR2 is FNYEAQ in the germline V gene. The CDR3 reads CASSLAAYSPLHF. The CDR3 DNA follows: TGTGCCAGCAGCTTAGCGGCCTATTCACCCCTCCACTTT.